Below are 23 T cell receptor beta chains sequenced from a single sample in a study of identical twins. TCRdb processed the 5' RACE reads anew with MiXCR; each CDR3 protein has one entry. The sample holds approximately 680,000 distinct CDR3 sequences, about 7.6% seen once. These data are also associated with another study on yellow fever vaccine responses in identical twins.

Material: PBMCs. These receptors were taken from a woman between 18 and 30 years old in good health.

This clonotype was seen many times. The CDR3 region is CSALEDTQYF. CDR3 DNA sequence: TGCAGTGCTCTGGAGGATACGCAGTATTTT. This chain links TRBV20-1 with TRBJ2-3; D is unresolved. The V gene lost 5 bases and the J gene lost 6 bases, with 6 bases spanning the gap. Germline V gene lookup returns CDR1 DFQATT and CDR2 SNEGSKA (reference sequence). CDR3 size: 10 residues.

The chain carries TRBV19 and TRBJ2-3; perhaps TRBD1 as D (6 bases). Trimming removed 6 bases from V and 4 bases from J, with 20 bases in between. CDR3 size: 16 residues. Germline V gene lookup returns CDR1 LNHDA and CDR2 SQIVND (reference sequence). This CDR3 is CASSRDGGRGADTQYF. CDR3 sequence (DNA): TGTGCCAGTAGCCGGGACGGCGGCAGGGGCGCAGATACGCAGTATTTT.

The rearrangement links TRBV11-3 to TRBJ2-1; 12 positions agree with TRBD2. The CDR3 runs to 15 residues. V trimming: 4 bases; J trimming: 7 bases; junction bases outside the gene matches: 5. The germline CDR1 and CDR2 sequences are SGHNT and YENEEA. This chain's CDR3 is CASSSPGLAGNEQFF. As DNA, the CDR3 is TGTGCCAGCAGCTCCCCGGGACTAGCGGGTAATGAGCAGTTCTTC.

The rearrangement joins TRBV27 to TRBJ2-5; the match to TRBD1 covers 9 bases. The CDR3 runs 15 residues. Germline V gene sequence: CDR1 MNHEY, CDR2 SMNVEV (reference sequence). The V and J ends lost 2 bases and 5 bases, in that order; junction bases with no gene match: 6. CDR3: CASSLIGTGQETQYF. The CDR3 nucleotides read TGTGCCAGCAGTTTAATAGGGACAGGGCAGGAGACCCAGTACTTC.

This clonotype was counted between two and nine times. The V gene is TRBV12-3 or TRBV12-4, the J gene TRBJ2-6; 11 bases align to TRBD1. This CDR3 spans 17 amino acids. Losses at the gene ends were 6 bases for V and 3 bases for J; bases not matched to a gene: 7. Here the CDR3 reads CASSPRTGGFGANVLTF. CDR3 DNA: TGTGCCAGCAGCCCGCGGACAGGGGGCTTTGGGGCCAACGTCCTGACTTTC.

This clonotype occurred many times. CDR3 amino acids: CASSLDRNYGYTF. CDR3 nucleotides: TGCGCCAGCAGCTTAGACAGGAACTATGGCTACACCTTC. V usage is TRBV5-1 and J usage is TRBJ1-2; D perhaps matches TRBD1 (6 bases). Germline V gene sequence: CDR1 SGHRS, CDR2 YFSETQ. The CDR3 contains 13 residues. V was cut by 2 bases and J by 2 bases, with 7 bases left in between.

This clonotype showed up just a few times. The V gene is TRBV29-1, the J gene TRBJ2-1, with TRBD2 identical over 16 bases. Germline trimming cut 4 bases from V and 2 bases from J; bases unmatched to any gene: 5. CDR1 and CDR2 (germline): SQVTM, ANQGSEA. The CDR3 has 17 amino acids. DNA of the CDR3: TGCAGCGTTGCCTCGGGACTAGCGGGAGGGCCCTACAATGAGCAGTTCTTC. Amino acid sequence: CSVASGLAGGPYNEQFF.

This CDR3 reads CASNFAGREQYF. The CDR3 coding sequence is TGTGCCAGCAATTTTGCGGGACGCGAGCAGTACTTC. The chain uses TRBV27 and TRBJ2-7; D may be TRBD2 (6 bases). The CDR3 is 12 amino acids. V was trimmed by 7 bases and J by 6 bases, leaving 13 bases between them. Per the germline V gene, CDR1 is MNHEY and CDR2 is SMNVEV (reference sequence).

J is TRBJ2-3 and V is TRBV7-9, with D perhaps TRBD2 (5 bases). In germline, CDR1 is SEHNR, CDR2 FQNEAQ (reference sequence). The CDR3 contains 16 residues. Trimming stripped 0 bases from V and 0 bases from J, with 10 bases between. The CDR3 sequence: CASSLADLTSTDTQYF. CDR3 sequence (DNA): TGTGCCAGCAGCTTAGCGGACTTGACTAGCACAGATACGCAGTATTTT.

The chain employs TRBV5-1 and TRBJ2-4; D is possibly TRBD1 (5 bases). CDR3 length: 19 amino acids. Germline-derived CDR1 and CDR2 are SGHRS and YFSETQ. Trimming left V 0 bases short and J 3 bases short, with 22 bases between. CDR3 region: CASSLDQGRIWQGKNIQYF. As DNA, the CDR3 is TGCGCCAGCAGCTTGGATCAGGGTAGGATCTGGCAAGGCAAAAACATTCAGTACTTC. The full variable domain, its missing parts supplied by reference TRBV5-1 and TRBJ2-4, is KAGVTQTPRYLIKTRGQQVTLSCSPISGHRSVSWYQQTPGQGLQFLFEYFSETQRNKGNFPGRFSGRQFSNSRSEMNVSTLELGDSALYLCASSLDQGRIWQGKNIQYFGAGTRLSVL.

In its sample, this clonotype was seen a few times. The V gene is TRBV10-3, the J gene TRBJ1-1; possibly TRBD1 for D (6 bases). Germline loops: CDR1 ENHRY, CDR2 SYGVKD. Trimming stripped 7 bases from V and 1 base from J, with 16 bases between. CDR3 size: 15 residues. In nucleotides, the CDR3 is TGTGCCATCACTGCAGGGGTGGGGGAGAACACTGAAGCTTTCTTT. It codes for CAITAGVGENTEAFF.

The sample holds a few counts of this clonotype. The chain joins TRBV4-1 to TRBJ1-6; 7 bases match TRBD1. This CDR3 is 14 amino acids long. Germline CDR1 and CDR2: MGHRA and YSYEKL. V was pared by 4 bases and J by 10 bases, with 7 bases of the junction left unmatched. For the CDR3, the DNA is TGCGCCAGCAGCCTCACAGGGGTGGGGTCACCCCTCCACTTT. Residues: CASSLTGVGSPLHF.

This clonotype was found a few times. The rearrangement links TRBV5-1 to TRBJ2-5, with D possibly TRBD2 on 6 matching bases. The ends were cut back, 1 base at V and 3 bases at J, with 10 bases in the middle. Germline loops: CDR1 SGHRS, CDR2 YFSETQ. The CDR3 has 14 amino acids. The CDR3 region has the DNA TGCGCCAGCAGCTTGTTGGAGGGAGAAGAGACCCAGTACTTC. Translation: CASSLLEGEETQYF.

The sample holds many counts of this clonotype. CDR3 residues: CASRKNPAGELFF. The CDR3 DNA follows: TGTGCCAGCCGTAAGAATCCGGCGGGGGAGCTGTTTTTT. The V gene is TRBV12-3 or TRBV12-4, the J gene TRBJ2-2, with no clear D. Trimming took off 8 bases at V and 8 bases at J, with 15 bases between the two ends. CDR3 length: 13 amino acids.

This clonotype showed up just a few times. The chain employs TRBV29-1 and TRBJ2-1; TRBD1 matches at 8 bases. The CDR3 length is 15 residues. V shed 7 bases and J 5 bases; nucleotides not matched to a gene: 13. Looked up from germline, CDR1 is SQVTM and CDR2 is ANQGSEA. CDR3 in amino acids: CSADPRTGPNNEQFF. The CDR3 DNA reads TGCAGCGCCGACCCCCGGACAGGGCCAAACAATGAGCAGTTCTTC.

The chain uses TRBV7-9 and TRBJ2-5, with TRBD1 as a possible D gene (6 bases). Germline V gene lookup returns CDR1 SEHNR and CDR2 FQNEAQ (reference sequence). CDR3 length: 13 amino acids. The V and J ends lost 5 bases and 5 bases respectively, with 12 bases between them. The CDR3 DNA is TGTGCCAGCAGCCCCCGACAGGAGGAGACCCAGTACTTC. It is translated as CASSPRQEETQYF.

The table lists this clonotype with a few counts. The chain employs TRBV11-3 and TRBJ2-1; D is undetermined. The CDR3 runs to 14 residues. Germline CDR1 reads SGHNT; CDR2 reads YENEEA. V was clipped by 2 bases and J by 8 bases, with 13 bases between them. CDR3 bases: TGTGCCAGCAGCTTAAGGTCCGGACGGGATGAGCAGTTCTTC. Encoded protein: CASSLRSGRDEQFF. Based on the CDR3 plus reference TRBV11-3 and TRBJ2-1, the full variable domain is EAGVVQSPRYKIIEKKQPVAFWCNPISGHNTLYWYLQNLGQGPELLIRYENEEAVDDSQLPKDRFSAERLKGVDSTLKIQPAELGDSAVYLCASSLRSGRDEQFFGPGTRLTVL.

This clonotype was picked up many times. Germline and junction disagree at one end, which may indicate a read error. The rearrangement uses TRBV6-5 and TRBJ2-1; 12 positions match TRBD2. Germline values: CDR1 MNHEY, CDR2 SVGAGI. The CDR3 is 13 amino acids. CDR3 sequence reads: CASSYSSGRAVVF. CDR3 sequence (DNA): TGTGCCAGCAGTTATTCTAGCGGGAGGGCTGTGGTCTTC.

The V gene is TRBV3-1, the J gene TRBJ1-5; D is unresolved. The CDR3 is 17 amino acids. Germline V CDR1 and CDR2: LGHDT, YNNKEL (reference sequence). V was shortened by 0 bases and J by 2 bases, with 14 bases between the two germline ends. CDR3 sequence: CASSQDWTGNGNQPQHF. The CDR3 nucleotides read TGTGCCAGCAGCCAAGATTGGACCGGGAATGGCAATCAGCCCCAGCATTTT.

This clonotype appeared a few times. V is TRBV29-1 and J is TRBJ2-7; D ambiguous. Germline V CDR1 and CDR2: SQVTM, ANQGSEA. This CDR3 has 12 residues. Trimming removed 4 bases at V and 0 bases at J, with 7 bases between. CDR3 loop: CSVGSSSYEQYF. CDR3 sequence (DNA): TGCAGCGTTGGGTCCAGCTCCTACGAGCAGTACTTC.

V is TRBV20-1 and J is TRBJ1-4; tentatively, D is TRBD1 (5 bases). The CDR3 totals 12 residues. With 7 bases removed from V and 8 bases from J, the gap between germline ends came to 14 bases. Germline V gives CDR1 DFQATT, CDR2 SNEGSKA (reference sequence). The CDR3 DNA follows: TGCAGTGTTACAGGTTCAGGGGAAAAACTGTTTTTT. Translation: CSVTGSGEKLFF.

This clonotype occurred a few times. J is TRBJ2-7 and V is TRBV5-5; 8 bases fit TRBD2. The V gene end was trimmed by 0 bases and the J gene end by 0 bases; junction bases not matched to a gene: 5. From germline, CDR1 is SGHKS and CDR2 YYEKEE (reference sequence). The CDR3 runs 16 residues. CDR3 sequence: CASSLVAGGTSYEQYF. Written as DNA, the CDR3 is TGTGCCAGCAGCTTGGTGGCGGGAGGAACCTCCTACGAGCAGTACTTC.

This clonotype was seen ten or more times. The V gene is TRBV24-1, the J gene TRBJ2-1; TRBD2 aligns across 14 bases. V shed 10 bases, J shed 10 bases, and the junction held 5 bases outside the gene matches. The CDR3 is 13 residues long. Germline CDR1 reads KGHDR; CDR2 reads SFDVKD. CDR3 protein: CATRLAGGREQFF. The CDR3 DNA is TGTGCCACAAGACTAGCGGGAGGGAGGGAGCAGTTCTTC.